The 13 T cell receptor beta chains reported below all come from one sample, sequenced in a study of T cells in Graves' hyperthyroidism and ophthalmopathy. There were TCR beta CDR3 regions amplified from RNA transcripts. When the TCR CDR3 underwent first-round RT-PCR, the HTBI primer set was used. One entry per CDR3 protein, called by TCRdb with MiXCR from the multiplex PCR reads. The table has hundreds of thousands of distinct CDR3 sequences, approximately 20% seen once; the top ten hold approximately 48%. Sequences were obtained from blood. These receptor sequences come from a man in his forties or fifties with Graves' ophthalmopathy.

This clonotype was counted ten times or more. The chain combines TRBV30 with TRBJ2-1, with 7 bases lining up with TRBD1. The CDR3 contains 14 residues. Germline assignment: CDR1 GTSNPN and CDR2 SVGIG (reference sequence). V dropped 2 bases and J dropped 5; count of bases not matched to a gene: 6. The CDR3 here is CAWSRQGGHNEQFF. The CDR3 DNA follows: TGTGCCTGGAGTCGACAGGGCGGCCACAATGAGCAGTTCTTC.

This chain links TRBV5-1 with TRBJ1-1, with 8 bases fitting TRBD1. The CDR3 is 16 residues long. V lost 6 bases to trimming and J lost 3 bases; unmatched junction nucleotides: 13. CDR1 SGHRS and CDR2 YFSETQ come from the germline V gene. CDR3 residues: CASKVDPTGAYTEAFF. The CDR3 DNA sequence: TGCGCCAGCAAAGTGGATCCGACAGGGGCTTACACTGAAGCTTTCTTT.

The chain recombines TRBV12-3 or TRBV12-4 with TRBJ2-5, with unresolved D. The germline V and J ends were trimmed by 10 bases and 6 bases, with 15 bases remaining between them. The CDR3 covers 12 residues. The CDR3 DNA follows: TGTGCCACCGGGCCCGCAAGAAAGACCCAGTACTTC. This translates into CATGPARKTQYF.

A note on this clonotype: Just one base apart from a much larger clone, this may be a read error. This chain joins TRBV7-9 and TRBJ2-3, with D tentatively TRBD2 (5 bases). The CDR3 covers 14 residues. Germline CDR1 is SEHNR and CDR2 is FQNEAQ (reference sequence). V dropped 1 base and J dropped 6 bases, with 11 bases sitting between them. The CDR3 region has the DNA TGTGCCAGCAGCTTAGGAGGGAACCACGATACGCAGTATTTT. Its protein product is CASSLGGNHDTQYF.

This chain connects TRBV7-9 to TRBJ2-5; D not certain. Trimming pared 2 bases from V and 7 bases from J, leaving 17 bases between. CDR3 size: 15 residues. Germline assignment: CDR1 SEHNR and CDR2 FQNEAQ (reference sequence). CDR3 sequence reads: CASSLIQSVVLTQYF. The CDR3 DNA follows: TGTGCCAGCAGCTTAATTCAGTCTGTGGTGTTGACCCAGTACTTC.

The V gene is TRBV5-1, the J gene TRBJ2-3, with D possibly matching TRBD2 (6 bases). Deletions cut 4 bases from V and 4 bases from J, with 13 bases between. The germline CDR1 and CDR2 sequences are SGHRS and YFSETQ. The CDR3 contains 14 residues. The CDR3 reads CASSPRLGSDTQYF. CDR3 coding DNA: TGCGCCAGCAGCCCCCGACTAGGGTCAGATACGCAGTATTTT.

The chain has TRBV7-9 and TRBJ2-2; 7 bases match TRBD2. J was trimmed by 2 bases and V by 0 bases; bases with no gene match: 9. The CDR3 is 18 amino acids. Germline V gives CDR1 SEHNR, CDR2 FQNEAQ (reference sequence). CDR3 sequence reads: CASSLAKGRGSNTGELFF. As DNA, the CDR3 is TGTGCCAGCAGCTTAGCAAAGGGGCGGGGGAGCAACACCGGGGAGCTGTTTTTT.

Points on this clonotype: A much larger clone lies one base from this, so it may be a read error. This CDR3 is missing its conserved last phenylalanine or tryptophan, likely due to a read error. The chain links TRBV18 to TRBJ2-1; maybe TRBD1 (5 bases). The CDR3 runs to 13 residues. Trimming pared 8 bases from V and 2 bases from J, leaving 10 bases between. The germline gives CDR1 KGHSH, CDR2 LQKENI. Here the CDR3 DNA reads TGTGCCAGCGCGACAGTCCCCTACAATGAGCAGTTCTCC. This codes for CASATVPYNEQFS.

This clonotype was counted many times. The CDR3 DNA is TGTGCCAGCAGGCCCACATTTGCCACAGATACGCAGTATTTT. Translating it yields CASRPTFATDTQYF. The genes are TRBV2 and TRBJ2-3; D remains unclear. Trimming pared 6 bases from V and 2 bases from J, leaving 12 bases between. Germline loops: CDR1 SNHLY, CDR2 FYNNEI. There are 14 residues in the CDR3.

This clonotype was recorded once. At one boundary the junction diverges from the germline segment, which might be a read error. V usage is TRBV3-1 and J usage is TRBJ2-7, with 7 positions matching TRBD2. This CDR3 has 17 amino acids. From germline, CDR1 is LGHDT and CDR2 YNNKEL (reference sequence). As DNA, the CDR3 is TGTGCCGGCAGCCAACCAACCACTTGCGGGAGCTCCTACGAGCAGTACTTC. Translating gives CAGSQPTTCGSSYEQYF.

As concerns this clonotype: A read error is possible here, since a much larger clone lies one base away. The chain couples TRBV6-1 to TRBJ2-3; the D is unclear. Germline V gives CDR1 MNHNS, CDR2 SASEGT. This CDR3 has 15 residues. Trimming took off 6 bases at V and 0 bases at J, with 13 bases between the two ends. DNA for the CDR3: TGTGCCAGCAGGAGCTGGACGGGCAGCACAGATACGCAGTATTTT. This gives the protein CASRSWTGSTDTQYF.

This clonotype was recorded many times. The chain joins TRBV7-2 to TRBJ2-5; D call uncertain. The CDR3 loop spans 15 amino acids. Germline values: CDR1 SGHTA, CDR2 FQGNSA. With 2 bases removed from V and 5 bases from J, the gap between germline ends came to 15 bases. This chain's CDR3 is CASSLPRQVGETQYF. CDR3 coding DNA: TGTGCCAGCAGCTTACCCCGGCAGGTCGGGGAGACCCAGTACTTC.

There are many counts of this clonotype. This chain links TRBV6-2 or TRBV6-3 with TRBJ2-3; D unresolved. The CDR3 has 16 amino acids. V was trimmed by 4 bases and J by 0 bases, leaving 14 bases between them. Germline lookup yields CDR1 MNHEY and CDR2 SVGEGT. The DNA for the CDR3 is TGTGCCAGCAGTTCGGATAGTACTCCTAGCACAGATACGCAGTATTTT. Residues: CASSSDSTPSTDTQYF.